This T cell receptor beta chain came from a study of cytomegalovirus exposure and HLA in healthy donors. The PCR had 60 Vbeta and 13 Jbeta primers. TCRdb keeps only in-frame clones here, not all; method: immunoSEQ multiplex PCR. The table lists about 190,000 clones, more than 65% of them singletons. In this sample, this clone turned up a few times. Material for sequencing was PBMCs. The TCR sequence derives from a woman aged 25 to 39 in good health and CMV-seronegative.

CDR3 amino acids: CASRLTGGTEAFF. The CDR3 region has the DNA TGTGCCAGCAGATTAACAGGGGGCACTGAAGCTTTCTTT. The rearrangement joins TRBV27 to TRBJ1-1; 8 bases map to TRBD1. This CDR3 is built from 13 residues. Germline loops: CDR1 MNHEY, CDR2 SMNVEV (reference sequence). The J segment lost 4 bases and the V segment lost 6 bases, leaving 4 bases of the junction unmatched.